The T cell receptor (beta chain) described here comes from a study of shared clonotypes between healthy human individuals. Points from the study as a whole: Sampling covered blood only; tissue repertoires likely differ.

This CDR3 is 14 amino acids long. Germline V gene data show CDR1 as MNHNS and CDR2 as SASEGT. V was shortened by 5 bases and J by 2 bases, with 10 bases between the two germline ends. Genomic DNA (from each subset) was split evenly across several immunoSEQ plates. For sorted subsets, about 190 ng DNA per replicate equaled about 27,000 T cell genomes. Generated by immunoSEQ multiplex PCR, the TCRdb table keeps only in-frame clones and is missing some. The data contain around 2.1 million clones, 85% to 95% of them singletons. CD45RO negativity and positive selection for CCR7 defined naive CD8 cells, a population that excluded terminally differentiated effector memory CD45RA+ cells. In regard to this clone: Its antigen is as yet unknown.

This sequence joins TRBV6-1 and TRBJ1-3; tentatively, D is TRBD1 (5 bases). The receptor was derived from a man between 18 and 35 years old in good health. Some clones in this sample may be carry-over from other donors' samples. Material: naive CD8+ T cells from PBMCs. The CDR3 bases are TGTGCCAGCAGTTCTCGGGGCACTGGAAACACCATATATTTT. Amino acids: CASSSRGTGNTIYF.